These 13 T cell receptor beta chains were sequenced from one sample in a study of PD-L1 blockade in urothelial cancer. Sequenced by immunoSEQ multiplex PCR; TCRdb stores in-frame clones only, minus some. Of about 100,000 clones in the sample, about 85% were seen once. The specimen comprised PBMCs, sampled around atezolizumab (anti-PD-L1) treatment. The source of these receptors is a man between 50 and 59 years old with urothelial cancer.

This clone appeared once. The CDR3 bases are TGTGCCAGCAGCACCTCCGGGACAAATAATTCACCCCTCCACTTT. Translating it yields CASSTSGTNNSPLHF. The chain uses TRBV6-1 and TRBJ1-6, with D perhaps TRBD1 (6 bases). The CDR3 runs to 15 residues. The V and J ends lost 6 bases and 5 bases respectively, with 14 bases between them. Looked up from germline, CDR1 is MNHNS and CDR2 is SASEGT.

This sequence joins TRBV5-1 and TRBJ2-6; D is perhaps TRBD2 (6 bases). The V gene lost 2 bases and the J gene lost 4 bases, with 10 bases spanning the gap. Germline CDR1 reads SGHRS; CDR2 reads YFSETQ. The CDR3 runs 15 residues. The chain's CDR3 is CASSFGGSGANVLTF. The DNA of the CDR3 is TGCGCCAGCAGCTTCGGGGGATCCGGGGCCAACGTCCTGACTTTC. Together with reference TRBV5-1 and TRBJ2-6, the CDR3 gives the full variable domain: KAGVTQTPRYLIKTRGQQVTLSCSPISGHRSVSWYQQTPGQGLQFLFEYFSETQRNKGNFPGRFSGRQFSNSRSEMNVSTLELGDSALYLCASSFGGSGANVLTFGAGSRLTVL.

The chain combines TRBV5-5 with TRBJ2-2, with 9 positions matching TRBD1. The CDR3 sequence is 15 residues long. Trimming at V came to 3 bases and at J to 0 bases, leaving 0 bases not matched to a gene. Germline V gives CDR1 SGHKS, CDR2 YYEKEE (reference sequence). The CDR3 nucleotides are TGTGCCAGCAGCTGGACAGGGGCGAACACCGGGGAGCTGTTTTTT. Translating it yields CASSWTGANTGELFF.

The chain joins TRBV6-1 to TRBJ2-1; 8 bases map to TRBD2. Germline V gene lookup returns CDR1 MNHNS and CDR2 SASEGT. The length of the CDR3 is 15 residues. V dropped 3 bases and J dropped 5; count of bases not matched to a gene: 6. CDR3 nucleotide sequence: TGTGCCAGCAGTGAGTGGGGTAGCGGGGACAATGAGCAGTTCTTC. It encodes CASSEWGSGDNEQFF.

Only one count was recorded for this clone. The genes are TRBV19 and TRBJ1-2; a weak D match, TRBD1 (6 bases). The CDR3 consists of 14 residues. The V end lost 3 bases, the J end lost 6 bases, and 14 bases lay between the germline ends. CDR1 is LNHDA, CDR2 SQIVND, per germline (reference sequence). CDR3 bases: TGTGCCAGTAGTATGAGTCTGGCAGGGGATGGCTACACCTTC. Amino acids: CASSMSLAGDGYTF.

V gene TRBV7-2 combines with J gene TRBJ2-3; no clear D. This CDR3 has 12 residues. Trimming removed 5 bases at V and 3 bases at J, with 6 bases between. The germline gives CDR1 SGHTA, CDR2 FQGNSA. The CDR3 spells CASSPRTDTQYF. The DNA of the CDR3 is TGTGCCAGCAGCCCCCGTACAGATACGCAGTATTTT.

The count of this clone is one. The chain couples TRBV6-6 to TRBJ2-7; D unclear. Trimming cost V 0 bases and J 4 bases, with 13 bases left between them. Germline CDR1 reads MNHNY; CDR2 reads SVGAGI (reference sequence). The CDR3 has 15 amino acids. The CDR3 loop reads CASSYSTGWRYEQYF. The CDR3 DNA reads as TGTGCCAGCAGTTACTCGACGGGTTGGCGTTACGAGCAGTACTTC.

The CDR3 nucleotides are TGTGCCAGCAGCATACCTAGGGGGGGAACAGATACGCAGTATTTT. Amino acid sequence: CASSIPRGGTDTQYF. The rearrangement joins TRBV7-2 to TRBJ2-3; D may be TRBD2 (7 bases). Germline CDR1 is SGHTA and CDR2 is FQGNSA. The CDR3 length is 15 residues. The V end was cut by 5 bases, the J end by 3 bases, with 15 bases between.

The rearrangement joins TRBV19 to TRBJ2-3; 8 bases align to TRBD1. Trimming at V came to 5 bases and at J to 2 bases, leaving 6 bases not matched to a gene. The germline V gene has CDR1 LNHDA and CDR2 SQIVND (reference sequence). The CDR3 covers 15 residues. The CDR3: CASSPSDRATDTQYF. In nucleotides, the CDR3 is TGTGCCAGTAGTCCCTCGGACAGGGCCACAGATACGCAGTATTTT. Complete variable domain (other parts from reference TRBV19 and TRBJ2-3): DGGITQSPKYLFRKEGQNVTLSCEQNLNHDAMYWYRQDPGQGLRLIYYSQIVNDFQKGDIAEGYSVSREKKESFPLTVTSAQKNPTAFYLCASSPSDRATDTQYFGPGTRLTVL.

The chain recombines TRBV18 with TRBJ2-3; 9 positions agree with TRBD2. V was pared by 5 bases and J by 4 bases, with 10 bases of the junction left unmatched. CDR1 is KGHSH and CDR2 is LQKENI in the germline V gene. CDR3 length: 16 residues. CDR3 DNA: TGTGCCAGCTCATCAAACGCGGGAGGGCCCGCAGATACGCAGTATTTT. Translating it yields CASSSNAGGPADTQYF. Full variable domain (remainder filled in from reference TRBV18 and TRBJ2-3): NAGVMQNPRHLVRRRGQEARLRCSPMKGHSHVYWYRQLPEEGLKFMVYLQKENIIDESGMPKERFSAEFPKEGPSILRIQQVVRGDSAAYFCASSSNAGGPADTQYFGPGTRLTVL.

The chain joins TRBV28 to TRBJ1-5; D is unresolved. The CDR3 consists of 14 residues. With 8 bases removed from V and 4 bases from J, the gap between germline ends came to 15 bases. CDR1 and CDR2 from the germline V gene are MDHEN and SYDVKM. The CDR3 protein is CASGLSAGNQPQHF. Written as DNA, the CDR3 is TGTGCCAGCGGATTATCAGCCGGGAATCAGCCCCAGCATTTT.

The V gene is TRBV30, the J gene TRBJ1-2; weak D call: TRBD1 (5 bases). The germline CDR1 and CDR2 sequences are GTSNPN and SVGIG (reference sequence). Trimming removed 0 bases from V and 3 bases from J, with 11 bases in between. The CDR3 covers 14 residues. CDR3 loop: CAWSVPQAHYGYTF. The CDR3 nucleotides are TGTGCCTGGAGTGTACCACAGGCCCACTATGGCTACACCTTC.

This rearrangement joins TRBV6-6 to TRBJ1-2, with 7 bases lining up with TRBD1. CDR3 length: 15 amino acids. The germline V gene has CDR1 MNHNY and CDR2 SVGAGI (reference sequence). The junction had 11 bases not matched to a gene; V was cut back by 5 bases and J by 5 bases. The CDR3 sequence: CASSDREREKYGYTF. As DNA, the CDR3 is TGTGCCAGCAGTGACAGGGAACGGGAAAAATATGGCTACACCTTC.